The clone carrying this TCR beta chain was seen more than once but under ten times. The antigen is not known. TCRdb processed the 5' RACE reads anew with MiXCR; each CDR3 protein has one entry. The data contain approximately 500,000 distinct CDR3 sequences, approximately 25% of them singletons. The source of the sample is a study of identical twins. Broader study findings: For out-of-frame alpha sequences shared by twins, low generation probability was in excess. Out-of-frame TCR alpha sharing observed in monozygotic twins exceeded model estimates.

CDR1 MNHEY and CDR2 SMNVEV come from the germline V gene (reference sequence). V trimming: 5 bases; J trimming: 0 bases; junction bases outside the gene matches: 12. CDR3 size: 17 residues. These data were also filed under a second study, of T cells expressing NK-cell markers. From that report: Sorted CD3+CD56-NKG2C+, CD3+CD56+NKG2C- and CD3+CD56+NKG2C+ T cells were the source of the TCR beta repertoires.

Input material: CD4+ T cells sorted from blood. This chain joins TRBV27 and TRBJ1-1, with 7 bases matching TRBD1. This TCR came from a woman between 18 and 30 years old in good health. The CDR3 nucleotides read TGTGCCAGCAGTCTGTCTCTCGCCGGGACAGTGAACACTGAAGCTTTCTTT. Translated: CASSLSLAGTVNTEAFF.